These 13 T cell receptor beta chains were sequenced from one sample in a study of T cells in Graves' hyperthyroidism and ophthalmopathy. RNA transcripts gave rise to amplified TCR beta CDR3 regions. HTBI primers were the set used in a first-round RT-PCR of the TCR CDR3. TCRdb reprocessed the multiplex PCR reads via MiXCR and lists one record per CDR3 protein. The sample consists of fewer than 650,000 distinct CDR3 sequences, roughly 14% of them appearing once. Sample: blood. The receptors were sampled from a woman aged 25-40 years with Graves' hyperthyroidism that later progressed to Graves' ophthalmopathy.

As concerns this clonotype: This could be a read error, since a much larger clone is one nucleotide away. The rearrangement joins TRBV10-3 to TRBJ2-7; TRBD2 is a possible D gene (6 bases). Germline CDR1 ENHRY, CDR2 SYGVKD. V lost 6 bases and J lost 7, with 22 bases in between. The CDR3 sequence is 15 residues long. CDR3 residues: CAISAPGPWRGEQYF. The CDR3 DNA is TGTGCCATCAGCGCCCCGGGACCTTGGAGGGGTGAGCAGTACTTC.

The chain is built from TRBV27 and TRBJ1-5; no clear D gene. V was trimmed by 8 bases and J by 3 bases, leaving 17 bases between them. This CDR3 has 15 residues. Looked up from germline, CDR1 is MNHEY and CDR2 is SMNVEV (reference sequence). CDR3 nucleotides: TGTGCCAGCGCCCCCGGGGATGGGCACAATCAGCCCCAGCATTTT. Protein product: CASAPGDGHNQPQHF.

In its sample, this clonotype was seen many times. The J gene is TRBJ2-7, the V gene TRBV3-1, with D tentatively TRBD1 or TRBD2 (5 bases each). Germline CDR1 and CDR2: LGHDT and YNNKEL (reference sequence). This CDR3 contains 15 residues. Trimming took 7 bases from V and 9 from J, leaving 25 bases between them. Here the CDR3 reads CASTPNSGTALGQYF. The CDR3 region has the DNA TGTGCCAGCACTCCGAACTCGGGGACGGCACTTGGGCAGTACTTC.

This clonotype came up once. The CDR3 is CASSLGVAGDTGELFF. The CDR3 DNA reads TGTGCCAGCAGCTTAGGGGTAGCAGGCGACACCGGGGAGCTGTTTTTT. The chain couples TRBV11-2 to TRBJ2-2; no clear D. The germline V gene has CDR1 SGHAT and CDR2 FQNNGV. The CDR3 runs to 16 residues. V shed 1 base and J shed 3 bases, with 12 bases lying between them.

This clonotype was recorded many times. The chain combines TRBV20-1 with TRBJ2-3; 11 bases fit TRBD2. The CDR3 runs to 16 residues. Germline loops: CDR1 DFQATT, CDR2 SNEGSKA (reference sequence). J was trimmed by 2 bases and V by 5 bases; bases with no gene match: 9. Here the CDR3 reads CSAGGGLAEVTDTQYF. Written as DNA, the CDR3 is TGCAGTGCTGGAGGGGGACTAGCGGAGGTCACAGATACGCAGTATTTT.

This chain uses TRBV9 with TRBJ1-1; D may be TRBD1 (5 bases). The CDR3 loop spans 13 amino acids. Germline V gene sequence: CDR1 SGDLS, CDR2 YYNGEE. V was pared by 4 bases and J by 7 bases, with 14 bases between. CDR3 coding DNA: TGTGCCAGCAGCCCCGGGGGAGGGTTTGAAGCTTTCTTT. This gives the protein CASSPGGGFEAFF.

The table lists this clonotype with many counts. The chain recombines TRBV20-1 with TRBJ2-7; 11 bases match TRBD2. The CDR3 has 17 amino acids. CDR1 is DFQATT and CDR2 is SNEGSKA in the germline V gene (reference sequence). Trimming removed 4 bases from V and 1 base from J; junction bases left unmatched: 12. The CDR3 nucleotides read TGCAGTGCTACGAGAGCCTGGACTAGCGGGTTATCCTACGAGCAGTACTTC. Translating gives CSATRAWTSGLSYEQYF.

The genes are TRBV15 and TRBJ2-5; 11 nucleotides line up with TRBD2. Germline V gene data show CDR1 as LNHNV and CDR2 as YYDKDF (reference sequence). The CDR3 extends over 18 amino acids. Losses at the gene ends were 3 bases for V and 4 bases for J; bases not matched to a gene: 13. In nucleotides, the CDR3 is TGTGCCACCAGCAGTCTGGGACTAGCGGACTCAAGGCGAGAGACCCAGTACTTC. Its translation: CATSSLGLADSRRETQYF.

This clonotype was counted at least ten times. The chain has TRBV12-3 or TRBV12-4 and TRBJ1-2; D gene unclear. The V end lost 5 bases, the J end lost 0 bases, and 10 bases lay between the germline ends. This CDR3 contains 14 residues. The CDR3 region has the DNA TGTGCCAGCAGTCCGGACCGAGCTAACTATGGCTACACCTTC. This translates into CASSPDRANYGYTF.

Ten or more counts support this clonotype. This chain links TRBV19 with TRBJ1-5, with TRBD1 matching over 10 bases. The CDR3 sequence is 14 residues long. Trimming at V came to 9 bases and at J to 2 bases, leaving 4 bases not matched to a gene. Germline assignment: CDR1 LNHDA and CDR2 SQIVND (reference sequence). In DNA, the CDR3 is TGTGCCAGCGGCGGACAGGGGGGCAATCAGCCCCAGCATTTT. This translates into CASGGQGGNQPQHF.

This clonotype was seen repeatedly, ten times or more. The chain combines TRBV7-8 with TRBJ2-5; perhaps TRBD2 as D (7 bases). The V end lost 1 base, the J end lost 14 bases, and 14 bases lay between the germline ends. The CDR3 sequence is 12 residues long. CDR1 and CDR2 from the germline V gene are SGHVS and FQNEAQ. CDR3 residues: CASSLGGGGGYF. CDR3 DNA: TGTGCCAGCAGCTTAGGAGGAGGGGGGGGATACTTC.

At least ten counts were recorded for this clonotype. The rearrangement uses TRBV28 and TRBJ1-5, with D unclear. Looked up from germline, CDR1 is MDHEN and CDR2 is SYDVKM. The V and J ends lost 2 bases and 11 bases respectively, with 16 bases between them. There are 14 residues in the CDR3. The CDR3 sequence is CASSLTAPSMTQHF. CDR3 nucleotide sequence: TGTGCCAGCAGTTTAACGGCTCCCTCCATGACCCAGCATTTT.

V usage is TRBV20-1 and J usage is TRBJ2-5; TRBD2 aligns across 10 bases. Germline lookup yields CDR1 DFQATT and CDR2 SNEGSKA (reference sequence). This CDR3 region has 16 residues. Trimming at V came to 5 bases and at J to 4 bases, leaving 13 bases not matched to a gene. The CDR3 sequence is CSAPSLAGDRGETQYF. In DNA form, the CDR3 reads TGCAGTGCTCCCTCCCTAGCGGGAGACAGGGGAGAGACCCAGTACTTC.